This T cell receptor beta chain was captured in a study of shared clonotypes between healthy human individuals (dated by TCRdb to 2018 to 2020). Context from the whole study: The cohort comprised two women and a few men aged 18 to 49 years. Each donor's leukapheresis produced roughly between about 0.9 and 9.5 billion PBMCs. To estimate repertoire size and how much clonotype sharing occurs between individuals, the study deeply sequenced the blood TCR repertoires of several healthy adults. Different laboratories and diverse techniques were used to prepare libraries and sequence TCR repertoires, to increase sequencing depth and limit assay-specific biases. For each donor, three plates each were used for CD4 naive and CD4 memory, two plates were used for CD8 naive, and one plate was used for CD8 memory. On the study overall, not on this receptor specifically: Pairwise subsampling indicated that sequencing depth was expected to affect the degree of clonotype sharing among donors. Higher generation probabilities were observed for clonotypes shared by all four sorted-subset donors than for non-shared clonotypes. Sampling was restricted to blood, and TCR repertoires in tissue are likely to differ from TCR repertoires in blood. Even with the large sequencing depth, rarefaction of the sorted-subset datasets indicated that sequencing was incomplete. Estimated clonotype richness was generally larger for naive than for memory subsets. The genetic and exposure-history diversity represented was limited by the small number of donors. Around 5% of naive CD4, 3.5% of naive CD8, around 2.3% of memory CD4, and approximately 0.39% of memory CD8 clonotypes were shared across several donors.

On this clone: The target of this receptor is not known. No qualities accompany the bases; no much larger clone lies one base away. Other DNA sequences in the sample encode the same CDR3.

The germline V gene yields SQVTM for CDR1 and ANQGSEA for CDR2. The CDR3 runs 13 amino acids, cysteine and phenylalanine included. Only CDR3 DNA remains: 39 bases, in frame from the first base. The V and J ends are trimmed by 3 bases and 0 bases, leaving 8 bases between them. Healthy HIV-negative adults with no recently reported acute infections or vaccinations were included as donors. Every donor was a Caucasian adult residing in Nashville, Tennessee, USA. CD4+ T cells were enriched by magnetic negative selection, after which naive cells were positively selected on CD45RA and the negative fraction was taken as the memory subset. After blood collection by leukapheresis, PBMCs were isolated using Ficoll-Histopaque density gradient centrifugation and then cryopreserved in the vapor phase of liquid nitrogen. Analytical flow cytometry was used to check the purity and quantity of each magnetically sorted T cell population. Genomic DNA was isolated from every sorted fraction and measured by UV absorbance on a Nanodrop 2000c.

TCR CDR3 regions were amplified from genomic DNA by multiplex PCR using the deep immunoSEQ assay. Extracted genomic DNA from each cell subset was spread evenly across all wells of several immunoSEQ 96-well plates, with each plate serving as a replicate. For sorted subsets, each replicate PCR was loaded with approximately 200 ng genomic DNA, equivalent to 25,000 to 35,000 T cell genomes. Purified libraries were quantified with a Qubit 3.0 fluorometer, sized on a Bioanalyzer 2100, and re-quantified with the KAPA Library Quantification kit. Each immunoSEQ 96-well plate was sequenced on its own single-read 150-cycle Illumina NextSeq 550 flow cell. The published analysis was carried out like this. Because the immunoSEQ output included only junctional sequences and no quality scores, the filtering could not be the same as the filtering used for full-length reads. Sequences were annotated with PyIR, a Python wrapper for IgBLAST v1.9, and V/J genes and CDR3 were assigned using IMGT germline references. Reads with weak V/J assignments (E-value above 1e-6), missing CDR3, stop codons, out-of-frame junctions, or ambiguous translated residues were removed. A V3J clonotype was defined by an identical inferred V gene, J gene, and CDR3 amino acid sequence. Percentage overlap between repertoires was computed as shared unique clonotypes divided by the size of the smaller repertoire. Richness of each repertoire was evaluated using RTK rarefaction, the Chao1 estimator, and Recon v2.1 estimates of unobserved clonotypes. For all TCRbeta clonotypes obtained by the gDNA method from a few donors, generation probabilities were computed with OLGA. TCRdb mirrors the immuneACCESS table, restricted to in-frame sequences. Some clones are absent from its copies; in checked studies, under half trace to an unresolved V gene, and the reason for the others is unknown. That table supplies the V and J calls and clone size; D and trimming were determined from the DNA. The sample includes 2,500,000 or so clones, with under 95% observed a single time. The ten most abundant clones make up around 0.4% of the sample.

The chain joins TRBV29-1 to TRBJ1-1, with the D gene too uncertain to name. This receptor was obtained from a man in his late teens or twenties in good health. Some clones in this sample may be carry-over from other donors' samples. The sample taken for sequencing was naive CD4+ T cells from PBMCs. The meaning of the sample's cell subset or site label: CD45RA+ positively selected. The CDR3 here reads CSVDRQLNTEAFF. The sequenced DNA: TGCAGCGTTGACAGACAATTGAACACTGAAGCTTTCTTT.